Following are 25 T cell receptor beta chains from one sample sequenced in a study of graft-versus-host responses after intestinal transplantation. Libraries were prepared by immunoSEQ multiplex PCR; TCRdb keeps only in-frame clonotypes and omits some of them. The data hold around 6,700 clones, with 89% observed a single time. The specimen was PBMCs, collected roughly 87 days after transplant. Every receptor here comes from a human patient who received an intestinal transplant, so some T cells may come from the graft donor.

This chain connects TRBV15 to TRBJ2-7; 9 bases map to TRBD1. Germline V gene data show CDR1 as LNHNV and CDR2 as YYDKDF (reference sequence). V gave up 0 bases and J gave up 12 bases; unmatched junction bases: 6. The CDR3 totals 13 residues. CDR3 DNA: TGTGCCACCAGCAGAGAGGACAGGGGATTTCGGTACTTC. Translating gives CATSREDRGFRYF.

This chain connects TRBV4-1 to TRBJ2-7; TRBD1 or TRBD2 may be the D gene (5 bases each). This CDR3 comprises 15 residues. Germline V lookup: CDR1 MGHRA, CDR2 YSYEKL. Between the trimmed V and J ends, which lost 5 bases and 0 bases, there was a span of 14 bases. The CDR3 is CASSTLLGDSYEQYF. The CDR3 nucleotides are TGCGCCAGCAGCACGTTATTGGGGGACTCCTACGAGCAGTACTTC.

J is TRBJ2-2 and V is TRBV5-8, with 9 nucleotides matching TRBD2. This CDR3 region has 16 residues. The ends lost 0 bases at V and 3 bases at J; junction bases unmatched: 3. Germline V gives CDR1 SGHTS, CDR2 YDEGEE. DNA of the CDR3: TGTGCCAGCAGCTTGGTATTAGCGGGAGACACCGGGGAGCTGTTTTTT. The encoded protein is CASSLVLAGDTGELFF.

V is TRBV6-5 and J is TRBJ1-2; possible D gene TRBD1, 5 bases. The V end lost 5 bases, the J end lost 4 bases, and 11 bases lay between the germline ends. CDR1 is MNHEY and CDR2 is SVGAGI in the germline V gene. The CDR3 covers 13 residues. This CDR3 reads CASSPDSPYGYTF. The CDR3 region has the DNA TGTGCCAGCAGTCCCGACAGCCCCTATGGCTACACCTTC.

V gene TRBV6-1 combines with J gene TRBJ2-1; TRBD2 aligns across 7 bases. With 1 base clipped from V and 4 bases from J, the junction kept 7 bases outside the gene matches. Germline V CDR1 and CDR2: MNHNS, SASEGT. The CDR3 consists of 16 residues. Written as DNA, the CDR3 is TGTGCCAGCAGTGAAGTCGGGAGCGGGGAATACAATGAGCAGTTCTTC. Translation gives CASSEVGSGEYNEQFF.

The CDR3 here is CASSSILDRGPTEAFF. CDR3 in DNA: TGTGCCAGCAGTTCTATATTGGACAGGGGACCCACTGAAGCTTTCTTT. The V call is TRBV27, the J call TRBJ1-1, with 9 bases aligning to TRBD1. Germline values: CDR1 MNHEY, CDR2 SMNVEV (reference sequence). This CDR3 region has 16 residues. V shed 4 bases and J 4 bases; nucleotides not matched to a gene: 10.

CDR3 nucleotide sequence: TGTGCCAGCAGCCAAGATCAGGGGGCATGGGACACTGAAGCTTTCTTT. Translated, it gives CASSQDQGAWDTEAFF. The J gene is TRBJ1-1, the V gene TRBV4-2, with 8 nucleotides matching TRBD1. Losses at the gene ends were 0 bases for V and 3 bases for J; bases not matched to a gene: 6. The CDR3 spans 16 residues. CDR1 and CDR2 (germline): LGHNA, YNFKEQ.

A single count supports this clone. The V call is TRBV19, the J call TRBJ1-2, with D perhaps TRBD1 (6 bases). Trimming took off 3 bases at V and 3 bases at J, with 17 bases between the two ends. From germline, CDR1 is LNHDA and CDR2 SQIVND (reference sequence). CDR3 length: 16 residues. The CDR3 DNA is TGTGCCAGTAGTATGGGGGCAAGTACCTACTACTATGGCTACACCTTC. Translated: CASSMGASTYYYGYTF.

The CDR3: CATSRPNNEQFF. In nucleotides, the CDR3 is TGTGCCACCAGCAGACCGAACAATGAGCAGTTCTTC. This chain joins TRBV15 and TRBJ2-1; no reliable D call. V was trimmed by 2 bases and J by 5 bases, leaving 4 bases between them. This CDR3 contains 12 residues. CDR1 is LNHNV, CDR2 YYDKDF, per germline (reference sequence).

CDR3 residues: CASSLGLAGVTGELFF. CDR3 nucleotide sequence: TGTGCCAGCAGCTTGGGACTAGCGGGGGTAACCGGGGAGCTGTTTTTT. The rearrangement uses TRBV5-4 and TRBJ2-2, with 12 bases matching TRBD2. The trim removed 0 bases at V and 5 bases at J, leaving 2 bases unmatched. CDR3 size: 16 residues. Germline V gene data show CDR1 as SGHNT and CDR2 as YYREEE (reference sequence).

The V and J genes are TRBV5-6 and TRBJ1-1; 10 nucleotides agree with TRBD1. The CDR3 has 13 amino acids. In germline, CDR1 is SGHDT, CDR2 YYEEEE. V lost 2 bases, J lost 6 bases, and 1 base stayed unmatched. CDR3 in DNA: TGTGCCAGCAGCTTCGGACAGGGGGCTGAAGCTTTCTTT. It translates to CASSFGQGAEAFF.

V gene TRBV6-1 combines with J gene TRBJ1-1; D not certain. With 3 bases removed from V and 11 bases from J, the gap between germline ends came to 7 bases. The germline CDR1 and CDR2 sequences are MNHNS and SASEGT. This CDR3 is 10 amino acids long. The CDR3 here is CASSELLAFF. For the CDR3, the DNA is TGTGCCAGCAGTGAGTTGTTGGCTTTCTTT.

This chain connects TRBV28 to TRBJ2-3; 9 bases are a match to TRBD2. This CDR3 has 15 amino acids. Per germline, CDR1 MDHEN and CDR2 SYDVKM. V lost 7 bases, J lost 4 bases, and 9 bases stayed unmatched. As DNA, the CDR3 is TGTGCCAGCAAGGGACTAGCCTTAGGGGCAGATACGCAGTATTTT. It yields the protein CASKGLALGADTQYF.

This chain links TRBV18 with TRBJ2-7; the D gene could be TRBD1 or TRBD2 (5 bases each). The CDR3 has 14 residues. Looked up from germline, CDR1 is KGHSH and CDR2 is LQKENI. Trimming took off 5 bases at V and 2 bases at J, with 13 bases between the two ends. The CDR3 sequence is CASSAQTGPYEQYF. CDR3 DNA sequence: TGTGCCAGCTCAGCACAGACGGGACCCTACGAGCAGTACTTC.

This clone has a handful of counts. The chain combines TRBV27 with TRBJ2-6, with D perhaps assigned TRBD1 or TRBD2 (6 bases each). This CDR3 has 16 amino acids. Germline V gene data show CDR1 as MNHEY and CDR2 as SMNVEV (reference sequence). Between the trimmed V and J ends, which lost 4 bases and 2 bases, there was a span of 12 bases. The DNA of the CDR3 is TGTGCCAGCAGTTGGGGGGCAGACCCTGGGGCCAACGTCCTGACTTTC. Protein product: CASSWGADPGANVLTF. Full variable domain (rest looked up from reference TRBV27 and TRBJ2-6): EAQVTQNPRYLITVTGKKLTVTCSQNMNHEYMSWYRQDPGLGLRQIYYSMNVEVTDKGDVPEGYKVSRKEKRNFPLILESPSPNQTSLYFCASSWGADPGANVLTFGAGSRLTVL.

The rearrangement uses TRBV28 and TRBJ1-4, with 10 bases that match TRBD1. This CDR3 has 14 amino acids. V shed 6 bases and J 8 bases; nucleotides not matched to a gene: 6. Germline CDR1 is MDHEN and CDR2 is SYDVKM. Here the CDR3 reads CASRTGGLGEKLFF. CDR3 bases: TGTGCCAGCAGGACAGGGGGCCTTGGGGAAAAACTGTTTTTT.

V and J are TRBV7-3 and TRBJ1-3; D gene uncertain. Trimming took off 4 bases at V and 0 bases at J, with 10 bases between the two ends. The CDR3 is 15 residues long. Germline CDR1 is SGHTA and CDR2 is FQGTGA. CDR3 sequence (DNA): TGTGCCAGCAGCTCCGACCCAAGCTCTGGAAACACCATATATTTT. It specifies CASSSDPSSGNTIYF.

The chain employs TRBV7-8 and TRBJ2-5, with TRBD2 matching 15 bases. The CDR3 loop spans 17 amino acids. Germline CDR1 is SGHVS and CDR2 is FQNEAQ. Trimming cost V 5 bases and J 3 bases; bases outside gene matches: 7. This CDR3 reads CASSPGLAGGLKETQYF. CDR3 bases: TGTGCCAGCAGCCCGGGACTAGCGGGGGGATTGAAAGAGACCCAGTACTTC.

This chain uses TRBV6-1 with TRBJ1-1; 8 nucleotides line up with TRBD1. This CDR3 comprises 16 residues. CDR1 and CDR2 from the germline V gene are MNHNS and SASEGT. Trimming took 0 bases from V and 5 from J; bases not matched to a gene: 8. The DNA of the CDR3 is TGTGCCAGCAGTGAAGCAGCTACAGGGGGAGGTACTGAAGCTTTCTTT. It is translated as CASSEAATGGGTEAFF.

This clone was detected only once. This sequence joins TRBV10-3 and TRBJ2-7; D not certain. The length of the CDR3 is 12 residues. CDR1 ENHRY and CDR2 SYGVKD come from the germline V gene. Trimming stripped 8 bases from V and 0 bases from J, with 8 bases between. CDR3 region: CAIGGDSYEQYF. DNA of the CDR3: TGTGCCATCGGTGGGGACTCCTACGAGCAGTACTTC.

This clone has a single count. The chain combines TRBV18 with TRBJ1-1; D is ambiguous. The CDR3 is 13 residues long. Germline V gives CDR1 KGHSH, CDR2 LQKENI. V was clipped by 2 bases and J by 1 base, with 5 bases between them. The CDR3 region has the DNA TGTGCCAGCTCACCAGGTGCGAACACTGAAGCTTTCTTT. Translated: CASSPGANTEAFF.

The rearrangement uses TRBV7-6 and TRBJ1-1; 10 bases map to TRBD1. The CDR3 has 15 residues. J was trimmed by 8 bases and V by 5 bases; bases with no gene match: 11. The V gene's germline CDR1 is SGHVS and CDR2 FNYEAQ. CDR3 loop: CASSLRDRGVEEAFF. CDR3 DNA: TGTGCCAGCAGCCTAAGGGACAGGGGTGTTGAGGAAGCTTTCTTT. Together with reference TRBV7-6 and TRBJ1-1, the CDR3 gives the full variable domain: GAGVSQSPRYKVTKRGQDVALRCDPISGHVSLYWYRQALGQGPEFLTYFNYEAQQDKSGLPNDRFSAERPEGSISTLTIQRTEQRDSAMYRCASSLRDRGVEEAFFGQGTRLTVV.

This clone was seen once. The chain recombines TRBV7-6 with TRBJ2-1, with 8 bases that match TRBD1. Germline trimming cut 5 bases from V and 6 bases from J; bases unmatched to any gene: 6. The CDR3 contains 14 residues. Germline V gene lookup returns CDR1 SGHVS and CDR2 FNYEAQ. CDR3 in amino acids: CASSPLRGPNEQFF. The CDR3 DNA is TGTGCCAGCAGCCCCCTCAGGGGGCCCAATGAGCAGTTCTTC.

The rearrangement links TRBV30 to TRBJ1-2; TRBD1 agrees at 7 bases. The ends lost 7 bases at V and 6 bases at J; junction bases unmatched: 2. CDR1 is GTSNPN and CDR2 is SVGIG in the germline V gene (reference sequence). This CDR3 is built from 10 residues. This CDR3 reads CASTGNGYTF. CDR3 DNA sequence: TGTGCCTCGACAGGGAATGGCTACACCTTC.

This clone was observed once. The chain couples TRBV6-6 to TRBJ2-4; no firm D call. The V end was cut by 8 bases, the J end by 8 bases, with 16 bases between. Germline lookup yields CDR1 MNHNY and CDR2 SVGAGI (reference sequence). The CDR3 covers 13 residues. CDR3 bases: TGTGCCAGCGAGGACCCCTCGACGGACATTCAGTACTTC. Its protein product is CASEDPSTDIQYF.